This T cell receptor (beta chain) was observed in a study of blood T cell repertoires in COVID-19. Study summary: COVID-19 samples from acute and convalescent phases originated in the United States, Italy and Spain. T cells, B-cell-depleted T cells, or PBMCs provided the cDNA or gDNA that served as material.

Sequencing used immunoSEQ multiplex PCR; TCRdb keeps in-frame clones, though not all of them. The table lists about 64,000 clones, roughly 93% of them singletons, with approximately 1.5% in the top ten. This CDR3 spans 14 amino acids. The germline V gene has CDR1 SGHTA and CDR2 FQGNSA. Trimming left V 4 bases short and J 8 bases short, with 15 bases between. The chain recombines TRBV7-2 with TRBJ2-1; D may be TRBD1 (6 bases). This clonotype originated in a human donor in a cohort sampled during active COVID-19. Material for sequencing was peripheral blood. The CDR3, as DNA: TGTGCCAGCAGCTCCTTAAACAGGGTCGATGAGCAGTTCTTC. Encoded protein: CASSSLNRVDEQFF.